Below are 8 T cell receptor beta chains sequenced from a single sample in a study of CD8 T cells in Susac syndrome. Random-hexamer reverse transcription was applied to about 0.5 to 1 ug RNA. TCRdb re-called the immunoSEQ multiplex PCR reads through MiXCR, storing one row per CDR3 protein. The sample lists more than 70,000 distinct CDR3 sequences; 85% to 95% were seen once. Sequenced: CD8+ T cells from PBMCs. These receptors were obtained from a human donor in good health.

This clonotype turned up a few times. The V gene is TRBV29-1, the J gene TRBJ2-7; D uncertain. Germline CDR1 reads SQVTM; CDR2 reads ANQGSEA. Trimming removed 5 bases from V and 3 bases from J, with 8 bases in between. The CDR3 has 11 residues. The DNA of the CDR3 is TGCAGCGTTCTATCCCTCTACGAGCAGTACTTC. Its protein is CSVLSLYEQYF.

This chain connects TRBV27 to TRBJ2-7; possibly TRBD1 or TRBD2 for D (5 bases each). V gave up 6 bases and J gave up 3 bases, with 12 bases separating them. The germline V gene encodes CDR1 MNHEY and CDR2 SMNVEV (reference sequence). CDR3 length: 13 residues. CDR3 nucleotide sequence: TGTGCCAGCAGGGTCCGGGACGGCTACGAGCAGTACTTC. Its translation: CASRVRDGYEQYF.

This chain uses TRBV7-6 with TRBJ1-1, with TRBD1 identical over 7 bases. The CDR3 length is 15 residues. Looked up from germline, CDR1 is SGHVS and CDR2 is FNYEAQ. With V trimmed by 1 base and J by 1 base, 3 bases remained unmatched. CDR3 DNA sequence: TGTGCCAGCAGCTTAGAGACAGGGAAGAACACTGAAGCTTTCTTT. Translating it yields CASSLETGKNTEAFF.

This clonotype was counted once. This chain joins TRBV7-9 and TRBJ2-7, with D perhaps matching TRBD1 (6 bases). Germline assignment: CDR1 SEHNR and CDR2 FQNEAQ (reference sequence). V was pared by 5 bases and J by 2 bases, with 13 bases between. The CDR3 consists of 14 residues. The CDR3 DNA reads as TGTGCCAGCAGCAGTCACAGGGAGACCTACGAGCAGTACTTC. Translating it yields CASSSHRETYEQYF.

CDR3: CASSSDTPLDEQYF. CDR3 DNA: TGTGCCAGCAGCTCTGACACCCCACTGGACGAGCAGTACTTC. This chain connects TRBV11-2 to TRBJ2-7; D call uncertain. The CDR3 covers 14 residues. With 4 bases removed from V and 5 bases from J, the gap between germline ends came to 15 bases. Germline lookup yields CDR1 SGHAT and CDR2 FQNNGV.

The genes are TRBV5-1 and TRBJ1-1, with D possibly being TRBD1 (5 bases). The CDR3 extends over 12 amino acids. Trimming stripped 4 bases from V and 11 bases from J, with 15 bases between. CDR1 and CDR2 (germline): SGHRS, YFSETQ. The CDR3 DNA follows: TGCGCCAGCAGCGGGGGAGCCCCTGGGGCTTTCTTT. As protein: CASSGGAPGAFF.

V gene TRBV6-2 or TRBV6-3 combines with J gene TRBJ1-5; D uncertain. Trimming shortened V by 6 bases and J by 1 base, and 10 bases separated the two germline ends. CDR3 length equals 14 residues. CDR1 MNHEY and CDR2 SVGEGT come from the germline V gene. The CDR3 here is CASSFHGSNQPQHF. CDR3 sequence (DNA): TGTGCCAGCAGCTTTCATGGGAGCAATCAGCCCCAGCATTTT.

The chain couples TRBV7-2 to TRBJ2-5; 12 bases agree with TRBD2. Per germline, CDR1 SGHTA and CDR2 FQGNSA. Trimming took 3 bases from V and 2 from J; bases not matched to a gene: 1. This CDR3 region has 15 residues. CDR3 amino acids: CASSLTSGSQETQYF. CDR3 bases: TGTGCCAGCAGCTTGACTAGCGGGAGTCAAGAGACCCAGTACTTC.